This T cell receptor (beta chain) was identified in a study of regulatory T cells in long-lasting Graves disease. CDR3 length: 12 amino acids. Per the germline V gene, CDR1 is DFQATT and CDR2 is SNEGSKA (reference sequence). The J segment lost 7 bases and the V segment lost 3 bases, leaving 1 base of the junction unmatched. Building the TCR beta libraries relied on iRepertoire HTBI primers, and CDR3 regions underwent Arm-PCR. Each CDR3 protein gets one entry after TCRdb re-called the multiplex PCR reads with MiXCR. The sample shows approximately 480,000 distinct CDR3 sequences, under 20% of them seen only once. Time point meaning: newly diagnosed GD, antithyroid drugs for less than 3 months. Making the TCR library involved RNA that had been extracted from PBMCs. This same sample was also taken into another study, of T cells in Graves' hyperthyroidism and ophthalmopathy.

The receptor's source is a man in his forties with Graves disease. The material sequenced was peripheral blood mononuclear cells (PBMCs), taken at new diagnosis, from a patient treated with antithyroid drugs. The chain has TRBV20-1 and TRBJ2-3; the match to TRBD1 covers 10 bases. The CDR3 DNA follows: TGCAGTGCTAGGGGACAGGGGCATACGCAGTATTTT. It is translated as CSARGQGHTQYF.